This T cell receptor (beta chain) emerged from a study of T cells in Graves' hyperthyroidism and ophthalmopathy. RNA transcripts were the template for amplifying TCR beta CDR3 regions. HTBI primers drove first-round RT-PCR of the TCR CDR3. TCRdb fed the multiplex PCR reads into MiXCR, producing one record per CDR3 protein. The data contain 550,000 to 600,000 distinct CDR3 sequences, more than 45% of them seen just once; the ten biggest clones take up around 17%. CDR1 is SGHKS, CDR2 YYEKEE, per germline (reference sequence). Trimming took off 1 base at V and 7 bases at J, with 9 bases between the two ends. This CDR3 spans 13 amino acids.

The J gene is TRBJ1-5, the V gene TRBV5-5, with D tentatively TRBD1 (6 bases). Sequenced input: peripheral blood or thyroid tissue (not recorded which). The TCR originated in an adult woman with Graves' disease, either hyperthyroidism or ophthalmopathy (not recorded which). CDR3 protein: CASSLTGKQPQHF. Written as DNA, the CDR3 is TGTGCCAGCAGCTTGACAGGGAAACAGCCCCAGCATTTT. Combining the CDR3 with reference TRBV5-5 and TRBJ1-5 gives the whole variable domain DAGVTQSPTHLIKTRGQQVTLRCSPISGHKSVSWYQQVLGQGPQFIFQYYEKEERGRGNFPDRFSARQFPNYSSELNVNALLLGDSALYLCASSLTGKQPQHFGDGTRLSIL.